The clone carrying this T cell receptor beta chain came up many times. The target antigen is unknown. Bulk TCR libraries were made with methods that had been previously described and with listed TCR primers. One entry per CDR3 protein, called by TCRdb with MiXCR from the PCR reads. Seen here are hundreds of thousands of distinct CDR3 sequences, about 20% observed once, and the top ten hold approximately 0.8%. This record belongs to a study of molecular identifiers for immune sequencing clone quantification. Study background: Naive CD8 RNA (around 20,000 or 99,000 cells) was divided into five aliquots, with four sequenced. Findings and caveats of the study: In CMV-specific effectors, clones above 20 copies held over 97% of molecules; naive, under 1%.

Source material for naive CD8 libraries was about 17,000 to 1,100,000 sorted cells, with 10%, 30% or 50% RNA. The sequence came from a human donor in good health. Some libraries in this study had Jurkat cell RNA spiked in. The specimen sequenced was naive CD8+ T cells from blood, with Jurkat cell RNA spiked in. Subset defined: FACS-sorted CD8+CD4-CCR7+CD45RA+ naive T cells.

The CDR3 is CASSVGQNYGYTF. CDR3 DNA sequence: TGTGCCAGCAGCGTAGGGCAGAACTATGGCTACACCTTC. The chain uses TRBV9 and TRBJ1-2; D not certain. Trimming took 0 bases from V and 2 from J, leaving 5 bases between them. The germline CDR1 and CDR2 sequences are SGDLS and YYNGEE. The CDR3 extends over 13 amino acids.